A selection of T cell receptor beta chains follows, all from one sample in a study of T-cell memory formation after mild COVID-19. TCRdb used MiXCR to reprocess the 5' RACE reads, holding one entry per CDR3 protein. This table has fewer than 40,000 distinct CDR3 sequences, around 8% appearing once. The specimen sequenced was PBMCs or a T cell subset sorted from them (not recorded which). These receptors all stem from a young man who had mild COVID-19 (a few samples of this study predate the infection). Cell type and time point are not known. Both conserved end residues are part of each CDR3. Fields, in order: J gene, V gene, D gene, clone size, CDR3 DNA, CDR3 protein. A D gene is named only where the DNA matches it firmly. Part of the rows lack a size; the others show once, few, many or a class for expanded clones.

j_call: TRBJ1-6; v_call: TRBV7-2; d_call: .; clone_size: .; cdr3_nt: TGTGCCAGCAGCTTACTCCAAGGGCCCCTCCACTTT; cdr3_aa: CASSLLQGPLHF
j_call: TRBJ1-1; v_call: TRBV6-5; d_call: .; clone_size: few; cdr3_nt: TGTGCCAGCAGTTACAGTCCGGGGTGGGTGGCTTTCTTT; cdr3_aa: CASSYSPGWVAFF
j_call: TRBJ2-7; v_call: TRBV20-1; d_call: .; clone_size: many; cdr3_nt: TGCAGTGCTAGAGAGGAGGGACAGCGCTACGAGCAGTACTTC; cdr3_aa: CSAREEGQRYEQYF
j_call: TRBJ1-2; v_call: TRBV4-3; d_call: .; clone_size: .; cdr3_nt: TGCGCCAGCAGCCAAGCGATTTCGAACTATGGCTACACCTTC; cdr3_aa: CASSQAISNYGYTF
j_call: TRBJ1-4; v_call: TRBV12-3/TRBV12-4; d_call: .; clone_size: many; cdr3_nt: TGTGCCAGCAGCCCTGTATCTACTAATGAAAAACTGTTTTTT; cdr3_aa: CASSPVSTNEKLFF
j_call: TRBJ2-3; v_call: TRBV9; d_call: .; clone_size: many; cdr3_nt: TGTGCCAGCAGCTTTACAGGCTACCCGGGGACAGATACGCAGTATTTT; cdr3_aa: CASSFTGYPGTDTQYF
j_call: TRBJ2-3; v_call: TRBV6-5; d_call: .; clone_size: many; cdr3_nt: TGTGCCAGCAGGGGACACAGCACAGATACGCAGTATTTT; cdr3_aa: CASRGHSTDTQYF
j_call: TRBJ2-1; v_call: TRBV6-5; d_call: .; clone_size: many; cdr3_nt: TGTGCCAGCAGTTACTCTCTGTGGGTCAATGAGCAGTTCTTC; cdr3_aa: CASSYSLWVNEQFF
j_call: TRBJ2-3; v_call: TRBV27; d_call: TRBD2; clone_size: many; cdr3_nt: TGTGCCAGCAGTTTATCGACGGCGGGGGGAGGTACGCAGTATTTT; cdr3_aa: CASSLSTAGGGTQYF
j_call: TRBJ2-5; v_call: TRBV5-1; d_call: TRBD1; clone_size: many; cdr3_nt: TGCGCCAGCGCCCGACAGGGGCAAGAGACCCAGTACTTC; cdr3_aa: CASARQGQETQYF